Sequencing of this T cell receptor beta chain was carried out in a study of T cell responses to AZD1222 COVID-19 vaccine. Study findings and constraints: Breadth and depth of Spike-specific TCRs rose after two AZD1222 doses.

This clone was observed a single time. Its antigen remains unidentified. CDR3 length equals 14 residues. V lost 0 bases to trimming and J lost 11 bases, with 17 bases between them. Germline CDR1 reads SGHDT; CDR2 reads YYEEEE. Generated by immunoSEQ multiplex PCR, the TCRdb table keeps only in-frame clones and is missing some. The top ten clones hold 10% of a sample with some 180,000 clones, about 92% of them seen once. The rearrangement uses TRBV5-6 and TRBJ1-1, with a possible D match to TRBD1 (5 bases). The material sequenced was peripheral blood, taken on day 0 of AZD1222 vaccination. This TCR came from an adult in good health. The CDR3 is CASSLARGARGAFF. DNA for the CDR3: TGTGCCAGCAGCTTGGCACGAGGGGCTCGGGGGGCTTTCTTT.